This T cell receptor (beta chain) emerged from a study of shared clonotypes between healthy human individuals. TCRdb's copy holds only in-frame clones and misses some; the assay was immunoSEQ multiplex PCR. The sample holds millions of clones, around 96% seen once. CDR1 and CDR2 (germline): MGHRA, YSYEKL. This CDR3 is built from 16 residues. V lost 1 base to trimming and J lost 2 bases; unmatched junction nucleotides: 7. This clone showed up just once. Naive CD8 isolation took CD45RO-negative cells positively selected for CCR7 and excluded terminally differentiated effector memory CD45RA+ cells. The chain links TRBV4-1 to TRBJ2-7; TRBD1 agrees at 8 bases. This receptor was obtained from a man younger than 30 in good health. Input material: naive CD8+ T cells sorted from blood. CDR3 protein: CASSQGPGTGAYEQYF. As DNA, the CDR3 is TGCGCCAGCAGCCAAGGACCGGGGACAGGAGCCTACGAGCAGTACTTC.